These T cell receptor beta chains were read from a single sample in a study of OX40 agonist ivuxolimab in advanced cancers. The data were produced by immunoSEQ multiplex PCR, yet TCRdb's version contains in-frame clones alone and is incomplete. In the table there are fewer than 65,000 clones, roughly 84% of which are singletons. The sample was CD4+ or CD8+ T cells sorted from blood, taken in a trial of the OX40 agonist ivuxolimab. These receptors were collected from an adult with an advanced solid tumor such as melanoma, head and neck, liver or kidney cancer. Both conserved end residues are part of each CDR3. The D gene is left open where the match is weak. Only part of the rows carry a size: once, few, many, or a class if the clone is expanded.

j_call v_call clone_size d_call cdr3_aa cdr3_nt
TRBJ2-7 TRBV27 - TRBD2 CASRTTGGAYEQYF TGTGCCAGCCGAACCACGGGAGGGGCCTACGAGCAGTACTTC
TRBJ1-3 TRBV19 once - CASRGYGGWRNTIYF TGTGCCAGTCGGGGCTATGGGGGATGGCGAAACACCATATATTTT
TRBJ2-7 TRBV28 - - CASSSFDEQYF TGTGCCAGCAGTTCGTTTGACGAGCAGTACTTC
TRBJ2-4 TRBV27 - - CASSSLLTPPGNIQYF TGTGCCAGCAGTTCCCTCTTGACACCACCCGGGAACATTCAGTACTTC
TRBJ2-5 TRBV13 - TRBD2 CASSRGGAYQETQYF TGTGCCAGCAGCCGCGGGGGGGCGTACCAAGAGACCCAGTACTTC
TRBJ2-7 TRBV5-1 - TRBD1 CASSPSTGVLYEQYF TGCGCCAGCAGCCCGTCGACAGGGGTCCTCTACGAGCAGTACTTC
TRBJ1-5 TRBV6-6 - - CASNQDSNQPQHF TGTGCCAGCAACCAGGATAGCAATCAGCCCCAGCATTTT
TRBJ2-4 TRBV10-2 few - CASLEDPQNIQYF TGCGCCAGCTTGGAAGACCCCCAAAACATTCAGTACTTC
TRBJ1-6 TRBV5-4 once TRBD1 CASSFSDRDRPLHF TGTGCCAGCAGCTTTTCGGACAGGGATCGTCCCCTCCACTTT
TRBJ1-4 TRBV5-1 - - CASSLAGNEKLFF TGCGCCAGCAGCTTGGCAGGGAATGAAAAACTGTTTTTT
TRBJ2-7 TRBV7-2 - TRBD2 CASSLEASGGYEQYF TGTGCCAGCAGCTTAGAGGCTAGCGGGGGATACGAGCAGTACTTC
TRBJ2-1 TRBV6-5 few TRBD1 CASSSGTGGWNEQFF TGTGCCAGCAGCTCCGGGACAGGGGGTTGGAATGAGCAGTTCTTC
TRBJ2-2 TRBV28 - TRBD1 CASRTGGGGELFF TGTGCCAGCAGAACAGGGGGCGGCGGGGAGCTGTTTTTT
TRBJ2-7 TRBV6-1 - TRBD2 CASRREPSSYEQYF TGTGCCAGCAGGCGGGAGCCCAGCTCCTACGAGCAGTACTTC
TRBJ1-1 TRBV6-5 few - CASSYYTEAFF TGTGCCAGCAGTTACTATACTGAAGCTTTCTTT
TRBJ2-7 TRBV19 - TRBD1 CASSIPPGQASYEQYF TGTGCCAGTAGTATCCCACCGGGACAGGCTTCCTACGAGCAGTACTTC
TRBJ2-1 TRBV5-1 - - CASSIGGPLILDDNEQFF TGCGCCAGCAGCATCGGAGGGCCGCTGATACTGGACGACAATGAGCAGTTCTTC
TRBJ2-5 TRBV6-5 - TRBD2 CASSYLGGFQETQYF TGTGCCAGCAGTTACCTCGGGGGGTTCCAAGAGACCCAGTACTTC
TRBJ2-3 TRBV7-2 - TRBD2 CASSLEGGSTDTQYF TGTGCCAGCAGCTTAGAGGGAGGGAGCACAGATACGCAGTATTTT
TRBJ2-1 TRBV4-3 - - CASSQGGDSFLSEQFF TGCGCCAGCAGCCAAGGGGGGGACAGTTTCCTTTCTGAGCAGTTCTTC
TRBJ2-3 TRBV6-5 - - CASSSSFSADTQYF TGTGCCAGCAGTTCCTCCTTTTCTGCAGATACGCAGTATTTT
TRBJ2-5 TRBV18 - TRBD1 CASSPAGTGLQGTQYF TGTGCCAGCTCACCCGCCGGGACAGGGCTTCAGGGGACCCAGTACTTC
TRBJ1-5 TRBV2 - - CASTTQGRSSNQPQHF TGTGCCAGCACTACACAGGGACGTAGTAGCAATCAGCCCCAGCATTTT
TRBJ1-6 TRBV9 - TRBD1 CASSVATGGFGNSPLHF TGTGCCAGCAGCGTAGCAACAGGGGGTTTTGGTAATTCACCCCTCCACTTT
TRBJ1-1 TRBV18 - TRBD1 CASSPILGQGPGDTEAFF TGTGCCAGCTCACCAATATTGGGACAGGGACCGGGGGACACTGAAGCTTTCTTT
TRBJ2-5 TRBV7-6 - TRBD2 CASSLEGGSGLQETQYF TGTGCCAGCAGCTTAGAGGGAGGTAGCGGGCTCCAAGAGACCCAGTACTTC
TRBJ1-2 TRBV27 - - CASRSFYGYTF TGTGCCAGCAGATCCTTCTATGGCTACACCTTC
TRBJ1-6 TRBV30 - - CAWRGGNLPHNSPLHF TGTGCCTGGAGGGGGGGGAATCTCCCCCATAATTCACCCCTCCACTTT
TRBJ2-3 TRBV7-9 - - CASSFVSTDTQYF TGTGCCAGCAGCTTCGTTAGCACAGATACGCAGTATTTT
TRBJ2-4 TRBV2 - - CASSEDNLNIQYF TGTGCCAGCAGCGAAGACAACTTAAACATTCAGTACTTC
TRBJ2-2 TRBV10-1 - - CASSDSAGNTGELFF TGCGCCAGCAGTGACTCAGCGGGCAACACCGGGGAGCTGTTTTTT
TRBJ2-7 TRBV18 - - CASSLGVSYEQYF TGTGCCAGCTCACTAGGGGTTTCCTACGAGCAGTACTTC
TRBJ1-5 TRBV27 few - CASSLNRNQPQHF TGTGCCAGCAGTTTAAACCGCAATCAGCCCCAGCATTTT
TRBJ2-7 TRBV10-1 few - CASSDGYEQYF TGCGCCAGCAGTGATGGATACGAGCAGTACTTC
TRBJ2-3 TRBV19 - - CATDTGATDTQYF TGTGCCACCGACACTGGGGCCACAGATACGCAGTATTTT
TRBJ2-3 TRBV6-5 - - CASRRVQLSTDTQYF TGTGCCAGCAGACGAGTCCAGCTTAGCACAGATACGCAGTATTTT
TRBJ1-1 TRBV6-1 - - CASSEFWEGTEAFF TGTGCCAGCAGTGAGTTTTGGGAGGGTACTGAAGCTTTCTTT
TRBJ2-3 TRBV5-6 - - CASGFRDTQYF TGTGCCAGCGGGTTTAGAGATACGCAGTATTTT
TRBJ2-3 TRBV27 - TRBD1 CASSATGLTQYF TGTGCCAGCAGTGCGACAGGGTTGACGCAGTATTTT
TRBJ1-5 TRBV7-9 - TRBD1 CASSLGGTVGQPQHF TGTGCCAGCAGCTTAGGCGGGACAGTGGGTCAGCCCCAGCATTTT
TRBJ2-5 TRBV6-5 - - CASRGKGRVWETQYF TGTGCCAGCAGGGGGAAGGGGCGCGTATGGGAGACCCAGTACTTC